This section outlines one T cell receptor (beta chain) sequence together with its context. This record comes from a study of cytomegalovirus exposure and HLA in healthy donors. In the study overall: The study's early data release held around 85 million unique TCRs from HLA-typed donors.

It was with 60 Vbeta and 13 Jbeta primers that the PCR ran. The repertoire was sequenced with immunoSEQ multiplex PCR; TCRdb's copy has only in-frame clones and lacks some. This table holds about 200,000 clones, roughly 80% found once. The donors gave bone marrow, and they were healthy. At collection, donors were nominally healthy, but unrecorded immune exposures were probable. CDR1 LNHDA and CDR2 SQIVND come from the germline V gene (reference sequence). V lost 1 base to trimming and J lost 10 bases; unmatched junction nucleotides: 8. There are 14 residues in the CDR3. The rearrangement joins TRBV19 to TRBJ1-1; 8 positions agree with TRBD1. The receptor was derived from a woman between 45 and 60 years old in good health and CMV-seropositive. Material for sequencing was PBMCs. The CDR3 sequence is CASSIVGQGARAFF. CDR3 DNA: TGTGCCAGTAGTATAGTGGGGCAGGGGGCGAGAGCTTTCTTT.